Listed below are T cell receptor beta chains from one sample, sequenced in a study of regulatory T cells in long-lasting Graves disease. TCRdb recomputed calls from the multiplex PCR reads with MiXCR, one row per CDR3 protein. The table records about 440,000 distinct CDR3 sequences, 15% of them present only once. This sample was shared with a second study, whose subject was T cells in Graves' hyperthyroidism and ophthalmopathy.

The sample in question was peripheral blood mononuclear cells (PBMCs), obtained at new diagnosis, from a patient treated with antithyroid drugs. The receptors stem from a woman between 25 and 40 years old with Graves disease. Both conserved end residues are part of each CDR3. The order of the fields is clone size, J gene, V gene, CDR3 protein. Expanded clones get a size class; other rows say once, few or many, or leave the size out.

.,TRBJ2-3,TRBV20-1,CSAPSQSGTQYF
.,TRBJ2-3,TRBV7-9,CASSLVTTSGKRLADTQYF
.,TRBJ1-1,TRBV30,CAWRIREGKVTEAFF
many,TRBJ1-1,TRBV28,CASSEDRAAFF
many,TRBJ2-7,TRBV19,CASSSGTSGRAEQYF
.,TRBJ1-6,TRBV30,CAWTMSPGSLHF
many,TRBJ2-3,TRBV12-3/TRBV12-4,CASSFGLAMSDTQYF
few,TRBJ1-3,TRBV20-1,CSASRSYSDIDSGNTIYF
many,TRBJ2-7,TRBV12-3/TRBV12-4,CASSSLDNSYEQYF
many,TRBJ2-7,TRBV7-9,CASSVRDFGEQYF
.,TRBJ2-3,TRBV11-2,CASKPRGASTDTQYF
many,TRBJ2-1,TRBV30,CAWKHRDRGRDEQFF
many,TRBJ2-5,TRBV3-1,CASSPLWTGEETQYF
many,TRBJ2-1,TRBV7-9,CASSQERGSNNEQFF
few,TRBJ2-2,TRBV11-2,CASSLLGGTPGELFF
few,TRBJ2-7,TRBV12-3/TRBV12-4,CASSTSGSPTYEQYF
.,TRBJ2-2,TRBV10-3,CASRNWVLTGGNTGELFF
.,TRBJ2-4,TRBV5-1,CASSIGDSNIQYF
many,TRBJ1-1,TRBV6-1,CASRPEGGVNTEAFF
many,TRBJ2-3,TRBV20-1,CSASLQTRSSTDTQYF
few,TRBJ2-3,TRBV24-1,CATSDFGVSGYTDTQYF
.,TRBJ2-7,TRBV27,CASSSRTGTFVGQYF
many,TRBJ2-1,TRBV28,CASSPGLAGNNEQFF
many,TRBJ2-5,TRBV20-1,CSARDRGLGETQYF
.,TRBJ2-7,TRBV19,CASSIVGGGGYEQYF
many,TRBJ2-7,TRBV2,CASSGTSGDYEQYF
many,TRBJ2-2,TRBV7-2,CASSLEGITNTGELFF
many,TRBJ2-1,TRBV7-8,CASSLDSSGRSYNEQFF
many,TRBJ1-1,TRBV12-3/TRBV12-4,CASSFSLNTEAFF
many,TRBJ2-1,TRBV12-3/TRBV12-4,CASSAGTSGTNEQFF
few,TRBJ2-2,TRBV7-6,CASSLMGNTGELFF
.,TRBJ1-5,TRBV15,CATSRNPTGGKHF
.,TRBJ1-3,TRBV6-5,CASSYSGHGNTIYF
few,TRBJ2-7,TRBV5-1,CASSSPTSQEQYF
many,TRBJ2-7,TRBV13,CASRPQGYNEQYF
.,TRBJ2-3,TRBV28,CASRASGRALTDTQYF
.,TRBJ2-3,TRBV6-2/TRBV6-3,CASSGARTDTQYF
.,TRBJ2-1,TRBV3-1,CASSQDVPGLSGNEQFF
many,TRBJ2-3,TRBV28,CASSRRTSGEDTQYF
.,TRBJ1-2,TRBV6-1,CASSPRRPNPNYGYTF